This T cell receptor (beta chain) was obtained from a study of T cells after yellow fever vaccination (dated by TCRdb to between 2018 and 2021). Background on the whole study: Libraries from fractions with low cell numbers were prepared with the SMART-Seq v4 Ultra Low Input RNA kit. Two healthy male donors made up the cohort, one aged 18 to 30 years and the other aged 30 to 40 years. To follow T-cell clones before and after both primary and booster YFV17D yellow fever vaccination, bulk TCR alpha and beta repertoires underwent longitudinal sequencing. Blood was collected at multiple timepoints before and after primary and secondary immunization, and bulk PBMC replicates and cell subsets were isolated. What the authors observed across the whole study: Compared with the primary T-cell response, the secondary T-cell response was weaker but faster, peaking on day 5 rather than day 15. A small share of clonotypes was detected in both CD4 and CD8 compartments, with the overlap likely arising from convergent recombination. The study included only two donors, which limits how far the findings can be generalized. Computational filtering was required because FACS-sorted repertoires could contain abundant contaminating clonotypes from the bulk population. Most clones expanded after primary vaccination were re-detected after the booster (almost 97% of CD4 and around 88% of CD8), suggesting broad memory maintenance.

TCR cDNA was synthesized by 5'RACE template switching, which introduced a universal primer site and unique molecular identifiers. cDNA synthesis was primed from both the TCR alpha and TCR beta constant segments. Library amplification used two PCR steps, and the second PCR step added sample barcodes and sequencing adapters. Sequencing of the libraries was done on either Illumina HiSeq 2500 (2x100 bp) or NovaSeq (2x150 bp). In the authors' own workflow: Reads were demultiplexed and collapsed into UMI consensus sequences with MIGEC, and V(D)J alignment was performed with MiXCR. Clonotypes responding to the vaccine were identified with edgeR on replicate PBMC samples, with the criteria of FDR below 0.01 and a log2 fold change above 5 up to day 15. Each bulk clonotype received a CD4 or CD8 identity based on whether the sequenced CD4 or CD8 repertoire contained that clonotype at higher abundance. The public reads were quality trimmed at Q25 with fastp and then assembled into clones with MiXCR by TCRdb, keeping productive beta chains. All rows with the same CDR3 protein become a single entry with the most common DNA and genes. TCRdb, not the authors, supplied the V and J calls. In all, the sample holds about 50,000 distinct CDR3 sequences, and about 7.4% of those were seen once. In total, the top ten clones hold 28% of the sample.

This clonotype is medium-sized (0.01 to 0.1%). Its antigen remains undetermined. Nothing much larger sits one base from this clone, and base qualities are not available. Reading the label with the study, this specimen's treatment or condition is: live attenuated yellow fever vaccine strain. A standard Ficoll-Paque protocol was used to isolate PBMCs from peripheral blood. Dynabeads CD4 and CD8 positive selection kits were used to isolate the CD4 and CD8 T-cell fractions. TriZol was used to extract RNA from bulk PBMCs, CD4 and CD8 fractions, and dextramer-positive and dextramer-negative fractions. The CDR1 and CDR2 encoded by the germline V gene (reference sequence) are DFQATT and SNEGSKA. The germline V and J ends show losses of 5 bases and 7 bases respectively, and no gene match explains 4 bases of the junction. The CDR3 sequence holds 14 residues, the cysteine and phenylalanine included. The DNA shown is the 42-base CDR3, in frame from base 1.

This clonotype was obtained from a young man who received the YFV17D yellow fever vaccine. The sample in question was CD8+ T cells sorted from PBMCs, obtained roughly 14 days after the first yellow fever vaccination. This sequence uses TRBV20-1 and TRBJ2-1; a stretch of 14 junction bases matches TRBD2. For the CDR3, the sequence is CSAPTSGGANEQFF. The DNA sequence is given as TGCAGTGCTCCGACTAGCGGGGGGGCTAATGAGCAGTTCTTC.